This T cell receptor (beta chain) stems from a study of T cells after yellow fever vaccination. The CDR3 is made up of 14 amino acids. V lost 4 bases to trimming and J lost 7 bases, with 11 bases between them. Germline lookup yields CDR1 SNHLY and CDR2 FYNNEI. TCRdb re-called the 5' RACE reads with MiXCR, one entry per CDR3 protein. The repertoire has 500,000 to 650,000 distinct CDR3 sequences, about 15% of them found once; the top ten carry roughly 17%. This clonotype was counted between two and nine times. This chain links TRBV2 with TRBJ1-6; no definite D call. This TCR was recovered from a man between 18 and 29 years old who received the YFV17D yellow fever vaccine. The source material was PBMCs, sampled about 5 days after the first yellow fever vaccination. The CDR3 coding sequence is TGTGCCAGCAGTGTAAGGTTGTTCAATTCACCCCTCCACTTT. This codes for CASSVRLFNSPLHF.